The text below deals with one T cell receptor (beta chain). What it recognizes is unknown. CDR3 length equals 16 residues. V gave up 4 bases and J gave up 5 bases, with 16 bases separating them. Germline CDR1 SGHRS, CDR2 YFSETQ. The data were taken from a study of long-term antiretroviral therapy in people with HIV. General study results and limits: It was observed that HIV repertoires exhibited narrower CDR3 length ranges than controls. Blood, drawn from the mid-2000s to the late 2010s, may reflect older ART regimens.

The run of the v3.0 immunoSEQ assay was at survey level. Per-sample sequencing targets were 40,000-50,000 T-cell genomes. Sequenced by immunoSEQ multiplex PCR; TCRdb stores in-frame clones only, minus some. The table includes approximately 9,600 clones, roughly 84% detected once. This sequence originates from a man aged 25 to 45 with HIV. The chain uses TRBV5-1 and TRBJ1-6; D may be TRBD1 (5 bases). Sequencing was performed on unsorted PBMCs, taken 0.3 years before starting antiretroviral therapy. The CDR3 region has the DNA TGCGCCAGCAGCAAGATAGGGACTGCCAATAATTCACCCCTCCACTTT. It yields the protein CASSKIGTANNSPLHF.